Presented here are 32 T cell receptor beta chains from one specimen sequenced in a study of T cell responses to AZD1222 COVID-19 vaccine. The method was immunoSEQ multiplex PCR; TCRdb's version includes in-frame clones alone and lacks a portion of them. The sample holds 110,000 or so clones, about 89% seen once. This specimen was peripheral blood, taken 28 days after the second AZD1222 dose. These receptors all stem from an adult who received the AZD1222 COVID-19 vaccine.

The CDR3: CASSYSIPASNQPQHF. In nucleotides, the CDR3 is TGTGCCAGCAGTTACTCGATCCCAGCCAGCAATCAGCCCCAGCATTTT. The V call is TRBV6-5, the J call TRBJ1-5, with D unclear. Germline values: CDR1 MNHEY, CDR2 SVGAGI. This CDR3 is 16 amino acids long. With 0 bases removed from V and 1 base from J, the gap between germline ends came to 10 bases.

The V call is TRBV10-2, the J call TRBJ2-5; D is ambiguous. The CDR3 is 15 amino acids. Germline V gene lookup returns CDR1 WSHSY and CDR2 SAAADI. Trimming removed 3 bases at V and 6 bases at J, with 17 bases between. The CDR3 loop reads CASSEIARAAQTQYF. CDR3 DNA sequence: TGCGCCAGCAGTGAAATAGCTAGGGCGGCCCAGACCCAGTACTTC.

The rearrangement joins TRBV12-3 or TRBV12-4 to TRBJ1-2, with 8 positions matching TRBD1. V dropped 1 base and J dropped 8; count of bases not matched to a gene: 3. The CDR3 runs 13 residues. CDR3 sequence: CASSLGTGYGYTF. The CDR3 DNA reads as TGTGCCAGCAGTTTAGGGACAGGGTACGGCTACACCTTC.

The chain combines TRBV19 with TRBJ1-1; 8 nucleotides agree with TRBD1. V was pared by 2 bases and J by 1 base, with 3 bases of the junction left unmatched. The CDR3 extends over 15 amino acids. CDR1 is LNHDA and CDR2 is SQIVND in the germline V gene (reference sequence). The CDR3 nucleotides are TGTGCCAGTAGTATAATTGGGACAGGGAACACTGAAGCTTTCTTT. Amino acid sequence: CASSIIGTGNTEAFF.

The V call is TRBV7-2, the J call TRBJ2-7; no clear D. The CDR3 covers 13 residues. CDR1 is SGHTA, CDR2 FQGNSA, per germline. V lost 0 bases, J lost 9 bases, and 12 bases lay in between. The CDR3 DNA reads TGTGCCAGCAGCTTAGCGCCCTCCCTCCCGCAGTACTTC. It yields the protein CASSLAPSLPQYF.

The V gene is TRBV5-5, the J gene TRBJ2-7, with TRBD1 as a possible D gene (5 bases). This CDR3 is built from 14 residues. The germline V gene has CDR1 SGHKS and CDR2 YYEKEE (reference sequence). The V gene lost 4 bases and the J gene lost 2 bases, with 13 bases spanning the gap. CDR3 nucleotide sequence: TGTGCCAGCAGCGGTAACAGGATACCCTACGAGCAGTACTTC. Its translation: CASSGNRIPYEQYF.

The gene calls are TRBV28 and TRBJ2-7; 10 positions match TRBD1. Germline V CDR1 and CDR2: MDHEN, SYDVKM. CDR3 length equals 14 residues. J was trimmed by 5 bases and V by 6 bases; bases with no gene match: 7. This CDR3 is CASSSGGTGDEQYF. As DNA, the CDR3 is TGTGCCAGCAGCTCCGGCGGGACAGGGGACGAGCAGTACTTC.

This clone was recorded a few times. CDR3 nucleotides: TGTGCCAGCAGCCCGTTCCGGACAGGGCTGGCGGAGACCCAGTACTTC. This translates into CASSPFRTGLAETQYF. V gene TRBV3-1 (or the pseudogene TRBV3-2) combines with J gene TRBJ2-5, with 8 nucleotides matching TRBD1. CDR1 and CDR2 (germline): LGHDT, YNNKEL (reference sequence). This CDR3 has 16 amino acids. Unmatched junction bases numbered 12, after V lost 4 bases and J lost 5 bases.

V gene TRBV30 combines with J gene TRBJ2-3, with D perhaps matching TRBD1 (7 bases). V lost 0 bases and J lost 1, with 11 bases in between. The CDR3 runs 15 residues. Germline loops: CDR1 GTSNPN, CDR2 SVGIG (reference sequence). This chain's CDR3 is CAWSVGGGGTDTQYF. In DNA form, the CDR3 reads TGTGCCTGGAGTGTAGGGGGCGGGGGCACAGATACGCAGTATTTT.

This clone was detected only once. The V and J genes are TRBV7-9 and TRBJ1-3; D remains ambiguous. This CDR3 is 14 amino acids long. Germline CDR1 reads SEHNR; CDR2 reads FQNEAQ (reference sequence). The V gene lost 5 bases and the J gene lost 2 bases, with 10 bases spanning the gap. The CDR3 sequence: CASSPALPGNTIYF. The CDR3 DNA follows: TGTGCCAGCAGCCCAGCGTTACCTGGAAACACCATATATTTT.

The CDR3 DNA is TGTGCCAGCAGCTTAGGGAGACGGGGGCAAAGGAATCAGCCCCAGCATTTT. It codes for CASSLGRRGQRNQPQHF. The chain is built from TRBV7-8 and TRBJ1-5; TRBD1 is a possible D gene (6 bases). The CDR3 extends over 17 amino acids. Trimming took 1 base from V and 4 from J, leaving 17 bases between them. CDR1 and CDR2 from the germline V gene are SGHVS and FQNEAQ.

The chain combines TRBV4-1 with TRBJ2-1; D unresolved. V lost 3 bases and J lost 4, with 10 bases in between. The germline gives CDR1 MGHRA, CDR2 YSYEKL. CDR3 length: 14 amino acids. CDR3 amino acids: CASSHKLEYNEQFF. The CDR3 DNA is TGCGCCAGCAGCCACAAACTGGAGTACAATGAGCAGTTCTTC.

CDR3 nucleotides: TGTGCCAGCAGCGTAGGCGGGACCGGGCGGACCCAGTACTTC. Translated, it gives CASSVGGTGRTQYF. The chain employs TRBV9 and TRBJ2-5, with a possible D match to TRBD2 (6 bases). The V gene's germline CDR1 is SGDLS and CDR2 YYNGEE. The germline V and J ends were trimmed by 0 bases and 7 bases, with 13 bases remaining between them. There are 14 residues in the CDR3.

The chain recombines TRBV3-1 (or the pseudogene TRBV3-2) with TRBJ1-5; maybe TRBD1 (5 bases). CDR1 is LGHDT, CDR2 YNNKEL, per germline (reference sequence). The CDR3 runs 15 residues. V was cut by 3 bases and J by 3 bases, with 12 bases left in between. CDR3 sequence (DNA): TGTGCCAGCAGCCAGTTCTGGGGGGACAATCAGCCCCAGCATTTT. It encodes CASSQFWGDNQPQHF.

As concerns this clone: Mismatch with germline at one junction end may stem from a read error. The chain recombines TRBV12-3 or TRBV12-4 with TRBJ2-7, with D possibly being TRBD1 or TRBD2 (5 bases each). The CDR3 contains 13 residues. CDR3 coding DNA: TGTGCCAGCAGTTTAGATTTGGGGACGGCCAACCACTTC. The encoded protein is CASSLDLGTANHF.

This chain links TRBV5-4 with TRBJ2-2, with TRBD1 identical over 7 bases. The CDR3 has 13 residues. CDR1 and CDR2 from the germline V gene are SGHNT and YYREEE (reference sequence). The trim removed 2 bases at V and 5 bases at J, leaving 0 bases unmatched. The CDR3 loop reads CASSFRGTGELFF. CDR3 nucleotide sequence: TGTGCCAGCAGCTTCAGGGGGACCGGGGAGCTGTTTTTT.

The CDR3 reads CASRQKTEAFF. DNA for the CDR3: TGTGCCAGCAGACAGAAAACTGAAGCTTTCTTT. This chain uses TRBV2 with TRBJ1-1; D gene ambiguous. The germline CDR1 and CDR2 sequences are SNHLY and FYNNEI. The CDR3 has 11 residues. V was clipped by 6 bases and J by 5 bases, with 7 bases between them.

Here the CDR3 reads CASSVGLAGYNEQFF. In DNA form, the CDR3 reads TGTGCCAGCAGCGTCGGACTAGCGGGTTACAATGAGCAGTTCTTC. The J gene is TRBJ2-1, the V gene TRBV7-6; TRBD2 matches at 11 bases. The length of the CDR3 is 15 residues. Germline V CDR1 and CDR2: SGHVS, FNYEAQ. With V trimmed by 5 bases and J by 4 bases, 4 bases remained unmatched.

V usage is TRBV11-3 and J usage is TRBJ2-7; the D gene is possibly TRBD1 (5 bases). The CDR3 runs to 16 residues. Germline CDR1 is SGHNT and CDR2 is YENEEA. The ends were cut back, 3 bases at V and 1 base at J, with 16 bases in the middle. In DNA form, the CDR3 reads TGTGCCAGCAGCTTCCCTGGGGCCTCTCTATCCTACGAGCAGTACTTC. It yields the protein CASSFPGASLSYEQYF.

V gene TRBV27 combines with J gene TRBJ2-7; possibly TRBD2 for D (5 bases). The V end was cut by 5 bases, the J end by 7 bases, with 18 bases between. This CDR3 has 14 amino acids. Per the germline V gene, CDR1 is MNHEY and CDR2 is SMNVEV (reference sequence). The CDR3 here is CASSPTDYPREQYF. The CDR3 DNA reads TGTGCCAGCAGTCCCACCGACTACCCTAGGGAGCAGTACTTC.

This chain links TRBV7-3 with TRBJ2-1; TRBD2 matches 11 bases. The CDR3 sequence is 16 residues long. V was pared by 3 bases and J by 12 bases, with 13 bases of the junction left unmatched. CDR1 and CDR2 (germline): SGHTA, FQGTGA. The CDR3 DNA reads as TGTGCCAGCAGCTTCACTAGCGGGGGCGGCGGTGGGGTGCAGTTCTTC. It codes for CASSFTSGGGGGVQFF.

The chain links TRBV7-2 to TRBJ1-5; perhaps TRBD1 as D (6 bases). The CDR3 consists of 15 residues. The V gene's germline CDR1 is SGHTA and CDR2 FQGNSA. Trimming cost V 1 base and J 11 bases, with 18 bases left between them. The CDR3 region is CASSLEGGVVRAQHF. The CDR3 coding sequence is TGTGCCAGCAGCTTAGAGGGGGGGGTGGTTCGGGCCCAGCATTTT.

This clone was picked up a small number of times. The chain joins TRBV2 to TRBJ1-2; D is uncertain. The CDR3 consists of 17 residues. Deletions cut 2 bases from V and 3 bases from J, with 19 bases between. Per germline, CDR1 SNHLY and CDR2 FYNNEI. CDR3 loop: CASSESPLGGDDYGYTF. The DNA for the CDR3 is TGTGCCAGCAGTGAATCTCCCCTAGGTGGGGATGACTATGGCTACACCTTC. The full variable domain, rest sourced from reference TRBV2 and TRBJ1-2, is EPEVTQTPSHQVTQMGQEVILRCVPISNHLYFYWYRQILGQKVEFLVSFYNNEISEKSEIFDDQFSVERPDGSNFTLKIRSTKLEDSAMYFCASSESPLGGDDYGYTFGSGTRLTVV.

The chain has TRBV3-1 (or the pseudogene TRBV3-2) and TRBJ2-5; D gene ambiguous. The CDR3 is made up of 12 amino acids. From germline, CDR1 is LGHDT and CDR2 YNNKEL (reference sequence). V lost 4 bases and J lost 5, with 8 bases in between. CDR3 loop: CASSPLGETQYF. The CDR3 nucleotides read TGTGCCAGCAGCCCCCTTGGGGAGACCCAGTACTTC.

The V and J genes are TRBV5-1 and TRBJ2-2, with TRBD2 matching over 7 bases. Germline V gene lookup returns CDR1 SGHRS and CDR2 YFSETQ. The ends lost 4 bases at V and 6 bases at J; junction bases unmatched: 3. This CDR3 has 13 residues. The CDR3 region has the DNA TGCGCCAGCAGCCTAGGGAGGGCCGGGGAGCTGTTTTTT. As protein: CASSLGRAGELFF.

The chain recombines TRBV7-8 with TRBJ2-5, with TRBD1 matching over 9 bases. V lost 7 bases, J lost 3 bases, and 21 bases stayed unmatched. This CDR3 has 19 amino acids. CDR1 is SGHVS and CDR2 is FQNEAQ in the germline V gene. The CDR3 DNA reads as TGTGCCAGCACCATATTCTCCGTTGGGGACAGGGAAAAAAAAGAGACCCAGTACTTC. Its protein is CASTIFSVGDREKKETQYF.

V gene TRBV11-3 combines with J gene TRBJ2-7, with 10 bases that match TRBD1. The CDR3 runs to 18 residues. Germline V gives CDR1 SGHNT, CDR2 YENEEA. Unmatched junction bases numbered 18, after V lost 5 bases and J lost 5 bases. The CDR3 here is CASSALRGRQGAVNEQYF. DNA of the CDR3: TGTGCCAGCAGCGCACTCCGTGGAAGACAGGGGGCGGTCAACGAGCAGTACTTC.

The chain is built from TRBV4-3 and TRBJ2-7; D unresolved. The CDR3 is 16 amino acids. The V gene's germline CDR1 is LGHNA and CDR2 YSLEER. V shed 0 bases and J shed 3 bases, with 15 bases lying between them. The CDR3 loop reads CASSQDLGRGDYEQYF. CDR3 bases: TGCGCCAGCAGCCAAGATCTGGGTAGAGGTGACTACGAGCAGTACTTC.

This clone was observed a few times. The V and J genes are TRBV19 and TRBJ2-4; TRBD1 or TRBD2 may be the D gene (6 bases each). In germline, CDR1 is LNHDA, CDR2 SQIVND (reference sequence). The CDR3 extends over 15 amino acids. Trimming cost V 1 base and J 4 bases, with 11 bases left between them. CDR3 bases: TGTGCCAGTAGTATAGGAGGGGGGTATAAAAACATTCAGTACTTC. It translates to CASSIGGGYKNIQYF.

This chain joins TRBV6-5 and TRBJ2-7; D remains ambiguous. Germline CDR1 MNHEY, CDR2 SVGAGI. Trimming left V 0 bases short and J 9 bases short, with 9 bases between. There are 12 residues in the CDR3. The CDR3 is CASSYSKGRQYF. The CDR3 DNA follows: TGTGCCAGCAGTTACTCGAAAGGGCGGCAGTACTTC.

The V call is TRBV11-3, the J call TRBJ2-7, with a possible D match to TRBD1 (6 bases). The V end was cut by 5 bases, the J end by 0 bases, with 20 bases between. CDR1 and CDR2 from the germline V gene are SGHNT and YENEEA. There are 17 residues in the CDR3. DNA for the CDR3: TGTGCCAGCAGCCTAGGACAGTTGGGAGAAAGCTCCTACGAGCAGTACTTC. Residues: CASSLGQLGESSYEQYF. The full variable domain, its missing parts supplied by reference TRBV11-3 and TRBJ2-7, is EAGVVQSPRYKIIEKKQPVAFWCNPISGHNTLYWYLQNLGQGPELLIRYENEEAVDDSQLPKDRFSAERLKGVDSTLKIQPAELGDSAVYLCASSLGQLGESSYEQYFGPGTRLTVT.

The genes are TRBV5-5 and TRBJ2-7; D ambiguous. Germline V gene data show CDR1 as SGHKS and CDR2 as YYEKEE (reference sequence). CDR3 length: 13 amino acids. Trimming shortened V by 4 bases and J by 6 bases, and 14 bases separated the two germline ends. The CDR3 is CASSQWSVGEQYF. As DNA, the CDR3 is TGTGCCAGCAGCCAGTGGTCGGTGGGCGAGCAGTACTTC.